This TCR beta chain is drawn from a study of cytomegalovirus exposure and HLA in healthy donors (dated by TCRdb to about 2017). The study in broad terms: An earlier analysis of some 550 of the donors reported 250 to 300 Gb of sequence data and 100 million to 130 million unique TCR beta sequences from about 200 million T cells. Among approximately 370 genotyped donors of the cohort, an average of about 220,000 unique TCR beta nucleotide sequences was sequenced per donor, of which 15% to 20% were non-productive. High-throughput TCR immunosequencing, statistical association of individual TCRs with disease status, and machine learning were combined to predict cytomegalovirus infection status. Of the roughly 400 genotyped donors, 65% to 90% were placed in the genetic ancestry cluster associated with self-reported Caucasian donors. Along with the approximately 650-subject first cohort, a separate validation cohort of over a hundred different subjects was used. All discovery cohort repertoires had been generated on a single sequencing platform. The later analysis used no new phenotypic data to find candidate immune exposures, relying instead on TCR beta sequences and their occurrence across donors. To decide whether each TCR beta V gene segment behaved as functional or pseudogenic, an earlier analysis of some 570 of the donors relied on high-throughput TCR beta sequencing. The number of typed donors differed by locus: roughly 629-640 for A, B, C, DRB1 and DQB1; approximately 540 for DQA1; approximately 600 for DPA1; and approximately 450 for DPB1. Roughly 290 gigabases of sequencing data and 70 million to 95 million unique TCR sequences made up an early release that covered about 640 HLA-typed donors. The study used immunosequencing to profile the T cell repertoires of approximately 630 subjects and linked those repertoires to cytomegalovirus serostatus. A later analysis re-examined previously published TCR beta repertoires from 500 to 700 donors and added high-resolution HLA genotyping to investigate patterns of TCR occurrence. In a later genetic analysis, genome-wide SNP genotypes for about 55% of the roughly 700 donors were used, and that subset was treated as a discovery cohort. Because of strong linkage in the cohort, roughly five DR-DQ haplotypes were treated as single units for association and clustering. Class I and class II HLA loci were covered by the typing at four-digit resolution. Donor age, sex, ethnicity and CMV serostatus were collected together with the repertoire data. The study was designed to test whether signatures of past pathogen exposure could be identified by cataloging public T cell receptors.

Receptor libraries were prepared by the immunoSEQ multiplex PCR assay. A mixture of 60 forward primers for TCR Vbeta segments and 13 reverse primers for TCR Jbeta segments was used in the multiplex PCR. The CDR3 region of rearranged TCR beta genes was amplified from genomic DNA with a multiplex PCR assay. The Illumina HiSeq System was used to sequence the amplified TCR beta libraries as 87-base-pair reads. In the paper's pipeline: A later analysis counted about 80 million unique TCR beta chains across the 666 repertoires, and roughly 11 million of these chains were shared by at least two donors. A nearest-neighbor algorithm error-corrected the raw reads and collapsed the reads into unique sequences, merging closely related sequences to remove PCR and sequencing errors. To assign V, D and J gene segments, CDR3 sequences were aligned to IMGT reference sequences. Each retained sequence needed at least a six-nucleotide match to both a V gene segment and a J gene segment. Rearrangements were called productive when the CDR3 lacked stop codons and stayed in frame with V and J; all others were non-productive. Following IMGT convention, CDR3 was defined as the stretch from the second conserved V-encoded cysteine to the conserved J-encoded phenylalanine. The earlier analysis of about 500 of the donors excluded sequences that lacked an unambiguous match to a single V gene segment. In an earlier analysis of 587 of the donors, V segments were called functional above 56.7% productive rearrangements and were called segregating when the between-donor standard deviation exceeded 5%. To diagnose cytomegalovirus status from the catalog of TCR beta chain sequences, a statistical classification framework was built. V and J gene assignment, in a later analysis, came from comparing TCR nucleotide sequences with IMGT/GENE-DB human TR gene sequences. A later analysis assigned CDR3 sequences and most-parsimonious VDJ recombination scenarios with the TCRdist pipeline. In a later analysis, every TCR beta chain was defined by the combination of its CDR3 amino acid sequence and its V-gene family, and reads without a unique V-gene family were dropped. As a way to deal with suspected cross-contamination and a sequencing artifact, a later analysis dropped 592 nucleotide sequences that were highly shared and had low generation probability. For each public chain, a later analysis derived a clonal expansion index from normalized ranks of inferred template counts within each repertoire. A later analysis computed generation probabilities with a VDJ recombination model fitted to out-of-frame rearrangements, and checked the results against IGoR. Hypergeometric tests were used in a later analysis to score TCR-TCR, TCR-HLA and TCR-CMV co-occurrence, with a repertoire-size bias correction applied to the TCR pairs. To estimate false discovery rates, a later analysis permuted the HLA or CMV assignments 20 times. In a later analysis, co-occurring TCRs were grouped with DBSCAN, and TCRdist sequence similarity was added when clustering was performed within HLA-allele-positive subsets. Repertoires with fewer than 30,000 or more than 120,000 public chains, plus five repertoires with anomalous nucleotide sharing, were excluded from co-occurrence clustering. The table was pulled from immuneACCESS by TCRdb, which kept in-frame rearrangements only. Such tables lose some clones; where checked, under half of the loss comes from unresolved V genes, and the rest has no known cause. V, J and clone size are taken as reported in that table, and D and trimming were inferred from the DNA itself. The sample table contains under 200,000 clones; only one count was recorded for roughly 13% of them. The ten most abundant clones make up over 6.5% of the sample.

The paper as a whole reports these results and caveats: Correlated functional status among segregating V segments might reflect linkage disequilibrium, but an unknown experimental factor could not be ruled out. In a later genetic analysis, fewer N-insertions in productive TCRs were reported among donors in an Asian-associated ancestry cluster than the roughly 700-donor mean. In vitro tests confirmed that a few of the cytomegalovirus-associated TCR beta chains recognize cytomegalovirus antigens. A further reported finding was that TCR beta sequences accurately predicted the HLA-A and HLA-B alleles for most subjects in the first cohort. In a later analysis, HLA-associated TCR beta chains showed more clonal expansion and lower generation probabilities than non-associated chains that were equally common. Because counts were too low, roughly 17 rarely observed V segments, including chromosome 9 orphons, were left out of the earlier analysis of about 500 of the donors. Specific HLA alleles were associated with 18,000 or so TCR beta sequences at a false discovery rate of 0.05 in a later analysis. This cohort had only TCR beta chains sequenced, and the lack of alpha or paired-chain data limited which features could be detected. In a later analysis, most CMV-associated TCR beta chains were found to appear HLA-restricted, with HLA associations seemingly driven largely by CMV exposure. In the study, around 160 TCR beta chains were listed as associated with cytomegalovirus. Because some donors lacked HLA typing at each locus, the association tests relied only on the typed subset. For the cohort, immune exposure information was limited to CMV serostatus. The presence/absence analyses assumed that sequencing depth was roughly uniform across donors, and that assumption may not be true. When HLA alleles, especially DR and DQ, strongly co-occurred, attributing TCR associations to individual alleles was difficult. The sequencing pipeline was judged likely to have produced a cluster of highly shared sequence variants as a technical artifact. According to a later analysis, TCR association rates differed among HLA loci, with DRB1 alleles showing the most associated TCRs and HLA-C alleles showing the fewest. In an earlier analysis of fewer than 750 of the donors, most TCR beta V segments were observed in productive rearrangements about 90% or about 30% of the time, broadly matching IMGT annotations. An association between a missense DCLRE1C variant and V-gene and J-gene trimming of TCR beta chains was found in a later genetic analysis and replicated in an independent cohort. Across donors, most TCR sequences were observed very rarely, whereas some public TCRs were present in many individuals. It was suggested by the authors that the approach could potentially be generalized to other disease states and immunological phenotypes. Several of the top co-occurrence clusters appeared to be linked to parvovirus B19, influenza, CMV and Epstein-Barr virus, according to a later analysis. Cytomegalovirus status was reported to be diagnosed by the classifier with high specificity and sensitivity in both the original and validation cohorts.

This clone was seen a few times. Its antigen specificity is not known. Base qualities are missing; no much larger clone stands one base away. The cohort consisted of 600 to 750 healthy bone marrow donors. All cohort members were sampled while nominally healthy, although unrecorded immune exposures were likely present. The donor tested CMV seropositive and was one of the 289 seropositive cohort members. Every donor gave a peripheral blood sample, and the peripheral blood mononuclear cells from that sample were used for TCR beta sequencing. The Qiagen DNeasy Blood Extraction Kit was used to extract genomic DNA from the blood cell samples. The clonotype was recovered from a man aged 45-60 years in good health and CMV-seropositive. The material sequenced was PBMCs.

The CDR3 loop reads CASALDRVKLDEQFF. DNA sequence: TGTGCCAGCGCTTTGGACAGGGTCAAGTTGGATGAGCAGTTCTTC. The chain couples TRBV7-2 to TRBJ2-1; TRBD1 aligns with 8 central bases. Spanning cysteine to phenylalanine, the CDR3 consists of 15 amino acids. Left in the record is the CDR3 DNA by itself, 45 bases read in frame from the first base. The CDR1 and CDR2 encoded by the germline V gene are SGHTA and FQGNSA. Germline trimming amounts to 8 bases on V and 8 bases on J, with 14 as the count of junction bases outside the gene matches.